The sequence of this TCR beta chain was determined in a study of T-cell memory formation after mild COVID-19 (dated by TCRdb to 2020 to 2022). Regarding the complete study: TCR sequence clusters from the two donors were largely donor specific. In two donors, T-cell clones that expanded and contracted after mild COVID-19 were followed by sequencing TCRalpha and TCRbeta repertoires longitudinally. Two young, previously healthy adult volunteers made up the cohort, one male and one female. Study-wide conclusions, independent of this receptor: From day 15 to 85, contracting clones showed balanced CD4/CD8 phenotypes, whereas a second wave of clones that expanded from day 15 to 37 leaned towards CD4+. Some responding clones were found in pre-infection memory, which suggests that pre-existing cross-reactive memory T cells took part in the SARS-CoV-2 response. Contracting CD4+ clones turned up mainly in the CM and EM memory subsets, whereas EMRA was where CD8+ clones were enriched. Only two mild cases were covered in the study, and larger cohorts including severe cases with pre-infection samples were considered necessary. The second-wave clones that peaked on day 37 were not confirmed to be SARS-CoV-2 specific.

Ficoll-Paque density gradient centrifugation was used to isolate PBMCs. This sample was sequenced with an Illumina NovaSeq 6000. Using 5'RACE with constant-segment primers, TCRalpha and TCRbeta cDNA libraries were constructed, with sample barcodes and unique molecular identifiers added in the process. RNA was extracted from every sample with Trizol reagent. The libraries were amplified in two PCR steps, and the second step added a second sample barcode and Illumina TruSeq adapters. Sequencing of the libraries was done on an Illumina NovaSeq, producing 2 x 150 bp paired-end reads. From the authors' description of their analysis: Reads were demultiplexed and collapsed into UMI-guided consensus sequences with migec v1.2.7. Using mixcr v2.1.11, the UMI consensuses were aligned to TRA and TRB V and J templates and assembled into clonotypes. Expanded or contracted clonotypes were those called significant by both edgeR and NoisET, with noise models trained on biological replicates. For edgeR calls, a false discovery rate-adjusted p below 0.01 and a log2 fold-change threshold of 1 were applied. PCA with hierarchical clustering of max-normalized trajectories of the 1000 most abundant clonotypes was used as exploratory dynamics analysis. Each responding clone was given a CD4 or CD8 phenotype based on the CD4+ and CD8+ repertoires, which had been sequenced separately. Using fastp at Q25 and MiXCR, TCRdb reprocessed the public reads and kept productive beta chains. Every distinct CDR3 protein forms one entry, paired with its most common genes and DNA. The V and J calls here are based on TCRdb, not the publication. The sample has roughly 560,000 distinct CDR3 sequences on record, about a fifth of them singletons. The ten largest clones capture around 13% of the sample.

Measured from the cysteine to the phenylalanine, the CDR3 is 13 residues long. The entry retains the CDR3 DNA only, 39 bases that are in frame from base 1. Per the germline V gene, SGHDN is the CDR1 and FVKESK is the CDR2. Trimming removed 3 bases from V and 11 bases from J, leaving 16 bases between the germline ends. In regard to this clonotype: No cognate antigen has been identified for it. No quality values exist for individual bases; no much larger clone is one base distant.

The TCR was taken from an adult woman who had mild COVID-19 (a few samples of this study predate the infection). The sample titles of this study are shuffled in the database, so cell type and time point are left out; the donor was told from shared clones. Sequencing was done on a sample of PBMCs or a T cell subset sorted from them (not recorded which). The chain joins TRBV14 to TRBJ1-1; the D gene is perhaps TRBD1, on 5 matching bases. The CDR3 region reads CASSQSGNLRAFF. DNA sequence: TGTGCCAGCAGCCAGTCAGGGAACTTACGGGCTTTCTTT. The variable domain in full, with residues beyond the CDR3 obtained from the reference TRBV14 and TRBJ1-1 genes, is EAGVTQFPSHSVIEKGQTVTLRCDPISGHDNLYWYRRVMGKEIKFLLHFVKESKQDESGMPNNRFLAERTGGTYSTLKVQPAELEDSGVYFCASSQSGNLRAFFGQGTRLTVV.